The source of this T cell receptor beta chain is a study of cytomegalovirus exposure and HLA in healthy donors. Overall study findings and caveats: In a later analysis, CMV-associated beta chains were mostly HLA-associated, it appeared. Among the most significant clusters, several appeared linked to common viral pathogens in a later analysis. Most subjects' HLA-A and HLA-B alleles were reportedly predicted from TCR beta sequences.

CDR1 LNHDA and CDR2 SQIVND come from the germline V gene (reference sequence). CDR3 size: 14 residues. The germline V and J ends were trimmed by 6 bases and 1 base, with 9 bases remaining between them. With respect to this clone: Its specificity is not known.

The PCR employed 60 Vbeta primers together with 13 Jbeta primers. TCRdb's copy holds only in-frame clones and misses some; the assay was immunoSEQ multiplex PCR. The sample includes approximately 200,000 clones, 79% of them seen just once. Source material: PBMCs. The V and J genes are TRBV19 and TRBJ2-2, with a possible D match to TRBD2 (6 bases). The TCR sequence derives from a girl aged 5-17 years in good health and CMV-seropositive. The CDR3 bases are TGTGCCAGTAGCGGGACTCTGAACACCGGGGAGCTGTTTTTT. As protein: CASSGTLNTGELFF.